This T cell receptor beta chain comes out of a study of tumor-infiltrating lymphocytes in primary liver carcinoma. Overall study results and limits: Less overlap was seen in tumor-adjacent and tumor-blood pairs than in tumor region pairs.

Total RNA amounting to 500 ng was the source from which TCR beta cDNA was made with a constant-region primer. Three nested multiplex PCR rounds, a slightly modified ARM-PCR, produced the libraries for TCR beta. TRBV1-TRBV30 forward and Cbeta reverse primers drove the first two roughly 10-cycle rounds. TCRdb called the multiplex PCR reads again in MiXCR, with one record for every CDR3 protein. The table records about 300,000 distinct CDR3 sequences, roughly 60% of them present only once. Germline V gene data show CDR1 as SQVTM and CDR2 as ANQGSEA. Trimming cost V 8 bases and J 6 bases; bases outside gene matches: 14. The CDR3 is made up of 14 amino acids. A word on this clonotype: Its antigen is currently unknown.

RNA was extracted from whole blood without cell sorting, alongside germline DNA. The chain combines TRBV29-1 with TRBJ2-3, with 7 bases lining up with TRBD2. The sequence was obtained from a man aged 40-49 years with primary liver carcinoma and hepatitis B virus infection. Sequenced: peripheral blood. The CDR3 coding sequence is TGCAGCTTCTTATCGGGAGGTAGTGGTGATACGCAGTATTTT. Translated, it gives CSFLSGGSGDTQYF.